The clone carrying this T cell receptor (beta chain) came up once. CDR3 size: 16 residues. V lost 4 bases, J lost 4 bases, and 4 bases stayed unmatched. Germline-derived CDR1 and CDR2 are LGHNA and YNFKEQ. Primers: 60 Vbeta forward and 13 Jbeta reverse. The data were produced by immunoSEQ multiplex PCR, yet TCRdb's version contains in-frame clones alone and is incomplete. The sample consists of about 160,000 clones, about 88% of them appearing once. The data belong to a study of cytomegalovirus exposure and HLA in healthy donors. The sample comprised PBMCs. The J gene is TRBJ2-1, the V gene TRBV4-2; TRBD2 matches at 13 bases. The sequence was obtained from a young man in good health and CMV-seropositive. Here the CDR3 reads CASSPRTSGGYNEQFF. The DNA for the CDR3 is TGTGCCAGCAGCCCCCGGACTAGCGGGGGTTACAATGAGCAGTTCTTC.